This TCR beta chain appears in the sequencing data of a study of response to subunit inactivated influenza vaccine. MiXCR, applied by TCRdb to the RT-PCR reads, yields one record per CDR3 protein. The sample yields more than 400,000 distinct CDR3 sequences, 9.5% to 12% seen once. Concerning this clonotype itself: The antigen is undetermined.

The CDR3 has 17 amino acids. The V segment lost 4 bases and the J segment 0 bases; nucleotides outside the gene matches: 6. Germline CDR1 reads SGHRS; CDR2 reads YFSETQ. Study-wide points: The authors proposed limited new T cell recruitment per seasonal influenza vaccination.

The gene calls are TRBV5-1 and TRBJ1-3; 11 nucleotides line up with TRBD1. The sequence was obtained from a man in his fifties or sixties who received an inactivated influenza vaccine. The sequences come from PBMCs from blood, collected roughly 45 days after vaccination. The CDR3, as DNA: TGCGCCAGCAGCCCTACCGGGACAGGGGGCTCTGGAAACACCATATATTTT. This codes for CASSPTGTGGSGNTIYF.